This T cell receptor (beta chain) derives from a study of identical twins. Via MiXCR, TCRdb re-called the 5' RACE reads, giving one row per CDR3 protein. The sample yields roughly 720,000 distinct CDR3 sequences, around a sixth seen once. This clonotype was observed many times. The length of the CDR3 is 12 residues. In germline, CDR1 is MNHEY, CDR2 SMNVEV (reference sequence). V was clipped by 6 bases and J by 2 bases, with 4 bases between them. These data were also reused for a study on T cells expressing NK-cell markers.

The sequenced sample consisted of PBMCs. The chain recombines TRBV27 with TRBJ2-2; D not certain. The source of this sequence is a woman aged 18-35 years in good health. In nucleotides, the CDR3 is TGTGCCAGCAGATTTAACACCGGGGAGCTGTTTTTT. Translating it yields CASRFNTGELFF.